This entry lists 13 T cell receptor beta chains sequenced from one sample in a study of blood T cell repertoires in COVID-19. Generated by immunoSEQ multiplex PCR, the TCRdb table keeps only in-frame clones and is missing some. The table lists approximately 400,000 clones, more than 70% of them singletons. Source material: peripheral blood. The source of these receptors is a woman aged 50 to 60 with COVID-19, enrolled during active disease.

The chain combines TRBV28 with TRBJ2-7; 7 bases are a match to TRBD2. The germline gives CDR1 MDHEN, CDR2 SYDVKM. V gave up 6 bases and J gave up 0 bases; unmatched junction bases: 8. This CDR3 contains 15 residues. CDR3 DNA sequence: TGTGCCAGCAGCATGGGGGGGGAGGGCTCCTACGAGCAGTACTTC. It is translated as CASSMGGEGSYEQYF.

V is TRBV5-5 and J is TRBJ2-4; the D is unclear. Germline CDR1 reads SGHKS; CDR2 reads YYEKEE (reference sequence). Trimming pared 3 bases from V and 1 base from J, leaving 11 bases between. The CDR3 consists of 15 residues. CDR3 DNA: TGTGCCAGCAGCTCCTCGAGGATGGCCAAAAACATTCAGTACTTC. Translation gives CASSSSRMAKNIQYF.

The chain uses TRBV11-3 and TRBJ2-2, with D maybe TRBD1 (6 bases). The V end lost 2 bases, the J end lost 3 bases, and 13 bases lay between the germline ends. This CDR3 region has 16 residues. Germline assignment: CDR1 SGHNT and CDR2 YENEEA. CDR3 loop: CASSLRRGVDTGELFF. CDR3 nucleotide sequence: TGTGCCAGCAGCTTACGCAGGGGCGTGGACACCGGGGAGCTGTTTTTT.

This clone was detected only once. This chain uses TRBV12-5 with TRBJ1-3, with D unresolved. The CDR3 runs 14 residues. Germline CDR1 LGHNT, CDR2 FRNRAP. Trimming removed 1 base at V and 4 bases at J, with 8 bases between. For the CDR3, the DNA is TGTGCTAGTGGTTTGGCCTCGACAGGAAACACCATATATTTT. As protein: CASGLASTGNTIYF.

The rearrangement joins TRBV7-8 to TRBJ1-2; 8 nucleotides match TRBD1. Trimming removed 3 bases from V and 0 bases from J; junction bases left unmatched: 6. Germline V gene sequence: CDR1 SGHVS, CDR2 FQNEAQ. CDR3 length equals 16 residues. The DNA of the CDR3 is TGTGCCAGCAGCTTTGGACAGGGACTGTCTAACTATGGCTACACCTTC. It specifies CASSFGQGLSNYGYTF.

The chain couples TRBV5-6 to TRBJ1-1; TRBD1 is a possible D gene (6 bases). Per the germline V gene, CDR1 is SGHDT and CDR2 is YYEEEE. V lost 4 bases, J lost 1 base, and 11 bases lay in between. CDR3 length: 14 residues. In nucleotides, the CDR3 is TGTGCCAGCAGCCCCCAGGGGAGGAACACTGAAGCTTTCTTT. Its translation is CASSPQGRNTEAFF.

In this sample, this clone turned up once. This sequence joins TRBV5-1 and TRBJ2-1; 10 bases are shared with TRBD2. Germline CDR1 reads SGHRS; CDR2 reads YFSETQ. The CDR3 is 15 residues long. With 4 bases clipped from V and 6 bases from J, the junction kept 7 bases outside the gene matches. CDR3 DNA sequence: TGCGCCAGCAGCCGAGGGGCTAGCGGGGGCAATGAGCAGTTCTTC. Its protein product is CASSRGASGGNEQFF.

The chain recombines TRBV19 with TRBJ1-5, with D perhaps matching TRBD1 (5 bases). CDR3 length equals 15 residues. The V gene lost 6 bases and the J gene lost 6 bases, with 18 bases spanning the gap. Germline V gene lookup returns CDR1 LNHDA and CDR2 SQIVND (reference sequence). CDR3 sequence reads: CASSQDRGMGQPQHF. As DNA, the CDR3 is TGTGCCAGTAGCCAGGATAGGGGTATGGGTCAGCCCCAGCATTTT.

The chain carries TRBV5-1 and TRBJ2-1; 7 bases match TRBD1. Trimming took 4 bases from V and 0 from J; bases not matched to a gene: 4. This CDR3 spans 15 amino acids. Germline V CDR1 and CDR2: SGHRS, YFSETQ. In DNA form, the CDR3 reads TGCGCCAGCAGCCAACAGGGGAACTCCTACAATGAGCAGTTCTTC. It encodes CASSQQGNSYNEQFF.

The chain is built from TRBV9 and TRBJ1-6; D is uncertain. Germline V gives CDR1 SGDLS, CDR2 YYNGEE. This CDR3 has 18 amino acids. V was shortened by 3 bases and J by 7 bases, with 23 bases between the two germline ends. The CDR3 sequence: CASSALLLGDTSNSPLHF. The CDR3 DNA sequence: TGTGCCAGCAGCGCCCTCCTCTTAGGTGACACGAGCAATTCACCCCTCCACTTT.

V usage is TRBV18 and J usage is TRBJ1-1, with TRBD1 as a possible D gene (6 bases). Germline V lookup: CDR1 KGHSH, CDR2 LQKENI. The CDR3 totals 15 residues. V gave up 3 bases and J gave up 0 bases, with 11 bases separating them. The CDR3 reads CASSPRQELNTEAFF. DNA of the CDR3: TGTGCCAGCTCACCGAGACAGGAATTGAACACTGAAGCTTTCTTT. Full variable domain (rest looked up from reference TRBV18 and TRBJ1-1): NAGVMQNPRHLVRRRGQEARLRCSPMKGHSHVYWYRQLPEEGLKFMVYLQKENIIDESGMPKERFSAEFPKEGPSILRIQQVVRGDSAAYFCASSPRQELNTEAFFGQGTRLTVV.

This clone has only one observation. The chain employs TRBV11-2 and TRBJ1-1; 9 bases are shared with TRBD1. Germline V gene data show CDR1 as SGHAT and CDR2 as FQNNGV. The V segment lost 6 bases and the J segment 11 bases; nucleotides outside the gene matches: 10. The CDR3 has 13 amino acids. The CDR3 DNA reads as TGTGCCAGCAGGCCACAGGGGGCGCCCCGGGCTTTCTTT. Residues: CASRPQGAPRAFF.

The sample holds one count of this clone. The rearrangement joins TRBV4-2 to TRBJ1-2; 9 nucleotides match TRBD1. Germline V gene lookup returns CDR1 LGHNA and CDR2 YNFKEQ. With V trimmed by 4 bases and J by 4 bases, 19 bases remained unmatched. The length of the CDR3 is 19 residues. DNA of the CDR3: TGTGCCAGCAGCCGCCTGACGCTGGACCGACAGGGGGGTTTCTATGGCTACACCTTC. Translation gives CASSRLTLDRQGGFYGYTF.